This T cell receptor (beta chain) was recovered during a study of blood T cell repertoires in COVID-19. Study details: Sample material is recorded as cDNA or gDNA derived from T cells, B-cell-depleted T cells, or PBMCs.

The CDR3 runs to 16 residues. Germline V gene data show CDR1 as SEHNR and CDR2 as FQNEAQ (reference sequence). The V and J ends lost 4 bases and 4 bases, in that order; junction bases with no gene match: 5. The study counted Cohort 3 donors as recovered given two negative PCRs, clearance, or symptom resolution. The repertoire was sequenced with immunoSEQ multiplex PCR; TCRdb's copy has only in-frame clones and lacks some. This repertoire shows about 160,000 clones, around nine tenths found once; its top ten account for 5% to 8.5%. V usage is TRBV7-9 and J usage is TRBJ2-3; TRBD2 agrees at 13 bases. The clonotype originates from a woman in her forties or fifties who had recovered from COVID-19. The sample was PBMCs or T cells enriched from blood (not recorded which). The CDR3 reads CASSYLGLAGADTQYF. CDR3 nucleotides: TGTGCCAGCAGCTACCTTGGACTAGCGGGGGCAGATACGCAGTATTTT.